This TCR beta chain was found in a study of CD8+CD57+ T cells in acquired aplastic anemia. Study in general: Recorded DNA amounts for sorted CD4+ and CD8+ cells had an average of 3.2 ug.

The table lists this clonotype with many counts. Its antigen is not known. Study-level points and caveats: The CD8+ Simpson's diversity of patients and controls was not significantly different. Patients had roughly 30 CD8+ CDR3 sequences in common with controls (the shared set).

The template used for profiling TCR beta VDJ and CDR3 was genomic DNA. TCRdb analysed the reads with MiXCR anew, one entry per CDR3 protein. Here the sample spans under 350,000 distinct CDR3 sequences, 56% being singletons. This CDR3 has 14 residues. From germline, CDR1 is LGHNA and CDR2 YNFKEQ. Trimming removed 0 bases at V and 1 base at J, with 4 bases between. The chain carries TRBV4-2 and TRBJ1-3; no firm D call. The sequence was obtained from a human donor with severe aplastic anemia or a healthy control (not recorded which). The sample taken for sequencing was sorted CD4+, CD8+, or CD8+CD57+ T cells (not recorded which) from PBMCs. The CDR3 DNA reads TGTGCCAGCAGCCAAGAAGGATCTGGAAACACCATATATTTT. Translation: CASSQEGSGNTIYF.